These 30 T cell receptor beta chains were all obtained from the same sample, sequenced in a study of blood T cell repertoires in COVID-19. Using immunoSEQ multiplex PCR, the repertoire was profiled, and TCRdb retains in-frame clones only, with some absent. The sample contains approximately 230,000 clones, roughly nine tenths of which appear only once. Material for sequencing was peripheral blood. The receptors shown here come from a man younger than 35 with active or convalescent COVID-19.

V and J are TRBV5-1 and TRBJ2-1; 9 positions match TRBD2. V was clipped by 0 bases and J by 5 bases; unmatched bases: 3. Germline assignment: CDR1 SGHRS and CDR2 YFSETQ. The CDR3 runs to 15 residues. The CDR3 spells CASSLERGENNEQFF. CDR3 sequence (DNA): TGCGCCAGCAGCTTGGAGCGGGGGGAAAACAATGAGCAGTTCTTC.

The chain recombines TRBV4-3 with TRBJ2-3, with 7 positions matching TRBD2. J lost 4 bases, V lost 0 bases, and 7 bases had no gene match. Germline loops: CDR1 LGHNA, CDR2 YSLEER. This CDR3 comprises 16 residues. The CDR3 region is CASSQEIAGVADTQYF. In DNA form, the CDR3 reads TGCGCCAGCAGCCAAGAGATTGCGGGAGTGGCAGATACGCAGTATTTT.

This rearrangement joins TRBV6-2 or TRBV6-3 to TRBJ1-2, with TRBD1 matching over 10 bases. Germline values: CDR1 MNHEY, CDR2 SVGEGT. The CDR3 extends over 14 amino acids. Losses at the gene ends were 5 bases for V and 6 bases for J; bases not matched to a gene: 6. CDR3 protein: CASSERTGGNGYTF. The CDR3 bases are TGTGCCAGCAGTGAGAGGACAGGGGGGAATGGCTACACCTTC.

The chain uses TRBV6-5 and TRBJ1-2; the D is unclear. The CDR3 length is 12 residues. V lost 7 bases and J lost 2, with 8 bases in between. Germline V gene sequence: CDR1 MNHEY, CDR2 SVGAGI. CDR3 nucleotides: TGTGCCAGCATGCGGAACAACTATGGCTACACCTTC. It translates to CASMRNNYGYTF.

The chain links TRBV6-5 to TRBJ1-2; D uncertain. The V end was cut by 6 bases, the J end by 6 bases, with 20 bases between. Germline lookup yields CDR1 MNHEY and CDR2 SVGAGI. The CDR3 is 15 amino acids. CDR3 residues: CASRKVGSPRDGYTF. In nucleotides, the CDR3 is TGTGCCAGCAGAAAGGTGGGCAGCCCGAGGGATGGCTACACCTTC.

This chain uses TRBV9 with TRBJ1-2, with D possibly being TRBD1 (5 bases). With 3 bases removed from V and 5 bases from J, the gap between germline ends came to 14 bases. This CDR3 region has 14 residues. CDR1 SGDLS and CDR2 YYNGEE come from the germline V gene. CDR3 amino acids: CASSGSGAGYGYTF. The DNA of the CDR3 is TGTGCCAGCAGCGGAAGTGGGGCAGGGTATGGCTACACCTTC.

The CDR3, as DNA: TGTGCCAGCAGCTTGGGGGGACAGGGAGAGACCCAGTACTTC. Its translation is CASSLGGQGETQYF. This chain uses TRBV5-4 with TRBJ2-5; the match to TRBD1 covers 9 bases. This CDR3 has 14 amino acids. Germline CDR1 reads SGHNT; CDR2 reads YYREEE (reference sequence). Germline trimming cut 0 bases from V and 4 bases from J; bases unmatched to any gene: 1. Full variable domain (remainder filled in from reference TRBV5-4 and TRBJ2-5): ETGVTQSPTHLIKTRGQQVTLRCSSQSGHNTVSWYQQALGQGPQFIFQYYREEENGRGNFPPRFSGLQFPNYSSELNVNALELDDSALYLCASSLGGQGETQYFGPGTRLLVL.

The chain couples TRBV6-4 to TRBJ2-1; D is uncertain. In germline, CDR1 is MRHNA, CDR2 SNTAGT. Trimming removed 8 bases from V and 4 bases from J, with 12 bases in between. The CDR3 covers 13 residues. The CDR3 DNA reads as TGTGCCAGCGGGCTTACAGAATACAATGAGCAGTTCTTC. It is translated as CASGLTEYNEQFF.

This rearrangement joins TRBV23-1 to TRBJ2-7; 9 nucleotides match TRBD1. TRBV23-1 is an ORF for which the function is uncertain. Losses at the gene ends were 8 bases for V and 5 bases for J; bases not matched to a gene: 7. The length of the CDR3 is 13 residues. The CDR3 is CASVPQGAHEQYF. The CDR3 DNA reads TGCGCCAGCGTTCCACAGGGGGCTCACGAGCAGTACTTC.

This sequence joins TRBV5-1 and TRBJ2-3, with 7 bases lining up with TRBD2. CDR1 and CDR2 (germline): SGHRS, YFSETQ. The CDR3 covers 17 residues. After removal of 0 bases from V and 0 bases from J, the junction contained 7 bases not matched to a gene. CDR3 sequence: CASSLAPRGTSTDTQYF. The CDR3 nucleotides are TGCGCCAGCAGCTTGGCGCCGCGGGGGACTAGCACAGATACGCAGTATTTT.

The gene calls are TRBV7-9 and TRBJ2-7; D remains ambiguous. This CDR3 has 14 residues. CDR1 is SEHNR and CDR2 is FQNEAQ in the germline V gene (reference sequence). V lost 5 bases and J lost 6, with 17 bases in between. The chain's CDR3 is CASSPAGNYREQYF. Here the CDR3 DNA reads TGTGCCAGCAGCCCAGCAGGAAATTACCGCGAGCAGTACTTC.

The rearrangement uses TRBV4-2 and TRBJ2-1, with D possibly matching TRBD2 (6 bases). CDR3 length: 17 residues. Trimming took off 0 bases at V and 7 bases at J, with 19 bases between the two ends. CDR1 and CDR2 from the germline V gene are LGHNA and YNFKEQ. The CDR3 region is CASSQDVIPGEGNEQFF. CDR3 nucleotide sequence: TGTGCCAGCAGCCAAGATGTCATTCCGGGAGAAGGGAATGAGCAGTTCTTC.

J is TRBJ1-1 and V is TRBV28; no definite D call. This CDR3 has 10 residues. V lost 6 bases and J lost 7, with 6 bases in between. Germline V gene data show CDR1 as MDHEN and CDR2 as SYDVKM. The CDR3 spells CASRGDEAFF. The CDR3 bases are TGTGCCAGCAGAGGAGATGAAGCTTTCTTT.

The chain joins TRBV16 to TRBJ1-5, with D possibly matching TRBD1 (6 bases). CDR1 KGHSY and CDR2 FQNENV come from the germline V gene. Trimming removed 6 bases from V and 3 bases from J, with 12 bases in between. This CDR3 is built from 14 residues. CDR3 in DNA: TGTGCCAGCAGACAGGGAATGGACAATCAGCCCCAGCATTTT. As protein: CASRQGMDNQPQHF.

The chain has TRBV12-5 and TRBJ2-5, with TRBD2 as a possible D gene (5 bases). V lost 1 base to trimming and J lost 5 bases, with 14 bases between them. CDR1 is LGHNT, CDR2 FRNRAP, per germline. CDR3 size: 15 residues. The CDR3 nucleotides read TGTGCTAGTGGTTTGGGCGCAAAACCGGGGGAGACCCAGTACTTC. It specifies CASGLGAKPGETQYF.

V gene TRBV5-8 combines with J gene TRBJ2-4, with D maybe TRBD1 (7 bases). The length of the CDR3 is 20 residues. V lost 3 bases, J lost 2 bases, and 27 bases lay in between. Germline-derived CDR1 and CDR2 are SGHTS and YDEGEE. The CDR3 protein is CASSSGGDYRDSFSKNIQYF. CDR3 DNA: TGTGCCAGCAGCTCCGGAGGGGATTATAGGGACAGTTTTTCCAAAAACATTCAGTACTTC.

The chain links TRBV6-2 or TRBV6-3 to TRBJ2-3; D not resolved. This CDR3 contains 11 residues. Trimming stripped 5 bases from V and 9 bases from J, with 9 bases between. CDR1 and CDR2 from the germline V gene are MNHEY and SVGEGT. The CDR3 bases are TGTGCCAGCAGTCCCCACGGGACGCAGTATTTT. Amino acid sequence: CASSPHGTQYF.

This chain uses TRBV3-1 (or the pseudogene TRBV3-2) with TRBJ1-5; no clear D. The CDR3 is 14 amino acids. V shed 4 bases and J shed 5 bases, with 12 bases lying between them. Germline V lookup: CDR1 LGHDT, CDR2 YNNKEL (reference sequence). CDR3 nucleotide sequence: TGTGCCAGCAGCCCTAGTGGGTTATATCAGCCCCAGCATTTT. Translation gives CASSPSGLYQPQHF.

The chain recombines TRBV11-3 with TRBJ2-5, with TRBD2 identical over 8 bases. CDR3 size: 14 residues. V was pared by 5 bases and J by 0 bases, with 2 bases of the junction left unmatched. Germline V gives CDR1 SGHNT, CDR2 YENEEA. The DNA for the CDR3 is TGTGCCAGCAGCCCGGGGGGGTACCAAGAGACCCAGTACTTC. This codes for CASSPGGYQETQYF.

The rearrangement joins TRBV4-3 to TRBJ2-6; D gene ambiguous. Germline V lookup: CDR1 LGHNA, CDR2 YSLEER. The length of the CDR3 is 22 residues. The V and J ends lost 0 bases and 4 bases respectively, with 28 bases between them. The CDR3 reads CASSQDRILGRLSPLGANVLTF. The CDR3 DNA reads as TGCGCCAGCAGCCAAGATAGGATCCTGGGCAGGCTGAGTCCCCTCGGGGCCAACGTCCTGACTTTC.

V and J are TRBV11-3 and TRBJ2-1; TRBD1 matches 9 bases. The CDR3 extends over 16 amino acids. Germline V gene sequence: CDR1 SGHNT, CDR2 YENEEA. V shed 4 bases and J 2 bases; nucleotides not matched to a gene: 6. CDR3 sequence: CASSYGQGNAYNEQFF. As DNA, the CDR3 is TGTGCCAGCAGCTACGGACAGGGGAACGCCTACAATGAGCAGTTCTTC.

The rearrangement links TRBV30 to TRBJ1-5; D is undetermined. Trimming removed 6 bases from V and 1 base from J, with 13 bases in between. Germline assignment: CDR1 GTSNPN and CDR2 SVGIG (reference sequence). CDR3 size: 14 residues. The CDR3: CACDGVGSNQPQHF. The CDR3 DNA is TGTGCCTGCGACGGAGTTGGGAGCAATCAGCCCCAGCATTTT.

This rearrangement joins TRBV19 to TRBJ1-5; the match to TRBD1 covers 8 bases. CDR1 is LNHDA, CDR2 SQIVND, per germline (reference sequence). V was pared by 6 bases and J by 3 bases, with 7 bases of the junction left unmatched. The CDR3 covers 15 residues. CDR3 residues: CASRPRQGYNQPQHF. DNA of the CDR3: TGTGCCAGTAGACCTAGACAGGGGTACAATCAGCCCCAGCATTTT.

V usage is TRBV5-1 and J usage is TRBJ2-7; 7 nucleotides align to TRBD1. This CDR3 has 18 amino acids. Germline CDR1 is SGHRS and CDR2 is YFSETQ. The junction had 18 bases not matched to a gene; V was cut back by 4 bases and J by 2 bases. The CDR3 DNA follows: TGCGCCAGCAGCCCTCGCCAACAGAGGATTCAGGGGGCCTACGAGCAGTACTTC. This encodes CASSPRQQRIQGAYEQYF.

The table lists this clone with a few counts. The V call is TRBV7-9, the J call TRBJ1-2; D uncertain. Between the trimmed V and J ends, which lost 6 bases and 3 bases, there was a span of 8 bases. This CDR3 has 12 amino acids. CDR1 and CDR2 (germline): SEHNR, FQNEAQ (reference sequence). The CDR3 spells CASSTTDYGYTF. For the CDR3, the DNA is TGTGCCAGCAGTACCACTGACTATGGCTACACCTTC.

V is TRBV6-2 or TRBV6-3 and J is TRBJ2-5, with 9 positions matching TRBD1. Germline lookup yields CDR1 MNHEY and CDR2 SVGEGT. This CDR3 spans 16 amino acids. The trim removed 0 bases at V and 7 bases at J, leaving 9 bases unmatched. CDR3 amino acids: CASSYSVGQGRGTQYF. The CDR3 coding sequence is TGTGCCAGCAGTTACTCCGTGGGACAGGGAAGGGGGACCCAGTACTTC.

J is TRBJ1-1 and V is TRBV10-3; a weak D match, TRBD1 (6 bases). This CDR3 region has 13 residues. Germline CDR1 reads ENHRY; CDR2 reads SYGVKD. V was cut by 9 bases and J by 6 bases, with 17 bases left in between. The chain's CDR3 is CAILGGAGAEAFF. The CDR3 bases are TGTGCCATACTAGGGGGGGCTGGGGCTGAAGCTTTCTTT.

The chain joins TRBV3-1 (or the pseudogene TRBV3-2) to TRBJ1-3; D not certain. The CDR3 has 14 residues. Germline-derived CDR1 and CDR2 are LGHDT and YNNKEL (reference sequence). The V end lost 8 bases, the J end lost 0 bases, and 11 bases lay between the germline ends. As DNA, the CDR3 is TGTGCCAGCCAACGGGGATACTCTGGAAACACCATATATTTT. Its translation: CASQRGYSGNTIYF.

The chain combines TRBV4-3 with TRBJ2-3; TRBD2 aligns across 8 bases. Germline CDR1 is LGHNA and CDR2 is YSLEER. This CDR3 comprises 17 residues. V gave up 1 base and J gave up 3 bases; unmatched junction bases: 9. The CDR3 here is CASSQVPISGITDTQYF. The CDR3, as DNA: TGCGCCAGCAGCCAAGTGCCCATTAGCGGGATAACAGATACGCAGTATTTT.

The chain couples TRBV28 to TRBJ2-7; D is perhaps TRBD2 (7 bases). Trimming cost V 10 bases and J 3 bases, with 16 bases left between them. The CDR3 covers 13 residues. CDR1 and CDR2 from the germline V gene are MDHEN and SYDVKM. The CDR3 protein is CAIGRGTVYEQYF. The CDR3 coding sequence is TGTGCCATTGGGAGGGGGACTGTCTACGAGCAGTACTTC. Full variable domain (outside the CDR3, taken from reference TRBV28 and TRBJ2-7): DVKVTQSSRYLVKRTGEKVFLECVQDMDHENMFWYRQDPGLGLRLIYFSYDVKMKEKGDIPEGYSVSREKKERFSLILESASTNQTSMYLCAIGRGTVYEQYFGPGTRLTVT.